Each of the 23 T cell receptor beta chains below was sequenced from the same sample in a study of PD-1 blockade in classical Hodgkin lymphoma. Libraries were prepared by immunoSEQ multiplex PCR; TCRdb keeps only in-frame clonotypes and omits some of them. The sample has approximately 100,000 clones; about 83% are singletons. Regarding time point: cycle 4 day 1 (C4D1), after more than five weeks of nivolumab. All trial patients relapsed after autologous stem cell transplantation. The sequencing used peripheral blood mononuclear cells (PBMCs), collected before the fourth cycle of nivolumab. All receptors derive from a human donor with classical Hodgkin lymphoma.

The chain uses TRBV28 and TRBJ2-1; D is possibly TRBD2 (6 bases). The germline V and J ends were trimmed by 2 bases and 3 bases, with 11 bases remaining between them. Germline V CDR1 and CDR2: MDHEN, SYDVKM. The CDR3 is 15 amino acids. For the CDR3, the DNA is TGTGCCAGCAGTTTAAGGCTAGCGAACTACAATGAGCAGTTCTTC. This gives the protein CASSLRLANYNEQFF.

The gene calls are TRBV6-5 and TRBJ2-7; D gene uncertain. The CDR3 has 14 amino acids. V was trimmed by 0 bases and J by 6 bases, leaving 12 bases between them. Germline values: CDR1 MNHEY, CDR2 SVGAGI. Written as DNA, the CDR3 is TGTGCCAGCAGTTACTCTCTCAGGTCAGGCGAGCAGTACTTC. Translation: CASSYSLRSGEQYF.

The chain joins TRBV6-1 to TRBJ2-7; D possibly corresponds to TRBD2 (6 bases). The CDR3 has 13 residues. The germline CDR1 and CDR2 sequences are MNHNS and SASEGT. The V end was cut by 11 bases, the J end by 2 bases, with 16 bases between. The CDR3 is CALTGRGTYEQYF. The CDR3 bases are TGTGCCCTCACCGGGAGAGGAACCTACGAGCAGTACTTC.

This chain links TRBV6-5 with TRBJ2-7; D possibly corresponds to TRBD2 (5 bases). In germline, CDR1 is MNHEY, CDR2 SVGAGI. Between the trimmed V and J ends, which lost 2 bases and 6 bases, there was a span of 11 bases. The CDR3 covers 13 residues. The CDR3 DNA reads as TGTGCCAGCAGTTACGTTCCCCGGGGCGAGCAGTACTTC. Its protein is CASSYVPRGEQYF.

This clone came up a few times. The CDR3, as DNA: TGTGCCATCAGTGATGATCAGTTGGAAGCTTTCTTT. The encoded protein is CAISDDQLEAFF. The chain uses TRBV10-3 and TRBJ1-1; no clear D gene. Germline V gene lookup returns CDR1 ENHRY and CDR2 SYGVKD. Trimming stripped 3 bases from V and 8 bases from J, with 10 bases between. CDR3 length: 12 residues.

CDR3 sequence: CASSLRTRLTSEFTDTQYF. CDR3 DNA: TGTGCCAGCAGCCTTAGGACCAGACTAACTAGCGAATTCACAGATACGCAGTATTTT. The chain links TRBV11-2 to TRBJ2-3; 7 bases map to TRBD2. The CDR3 is made up of 19 amino acids. Trimming cost V 5 bases and J 2 bases; bases outside gene matches: 19. Germline V gene lookup returns CDR1 SGHAT and CDR2 FQNNGV.

This chain's CDR3 is CASTTSGSYEQYF. The CDR3 coding sequence is TGTGCCAGTACGACTAGCGGGAGCTACGAGCAGTACTTC. The chain employs TRBV19 and TRBJ2-7, with 12 bases aligning to TRBD2. The germline gives CDR1 LNHDA, CDR2 SQIVND (reference sequence). CDR3 size: 13 residues. V lost 7 bases to trimming and J lost 3 bases; unmatched junction nucleotides: 1.

V gene TRBV5-1 combines with J gene TRBJ2-1, with 8 bases lining up with TRBD2. The V segment lost 4 bases and the J segment 5 bases; nucleotides outside the gene matches: 8. The CDR3 length is 15 residues. Per germline, CDR1 SGHRS and CDR2 YFSETQ. DNA for the CDR3: TGCGCCAGCAGCCTCCCAGGACTAGCCGACAATGAGCAGTTCTTC. This codes for CASSLPGLADNEQFF.

The chain has TRBV7-6 and TRBJ2-7, with D possibly called TRBD1 or TRBD2 (5 bases each). Between the trimmed V and J ends, which lost 5 bases and 0 bases, there was a span of 14 bases. The CDR3 covers 15 residues. Germline V gives CDR1 SGHVS, CDR2 FNYEAQ. CDR3 sequence: CASSPEGLSSYEQYF. The CDR3 DNA sequence: TGTGCCAGCAGCCCCGAGGGGCTTAGCTCCTACGAGCAGTACTTC.

The rearrangement links TRBV7-2 to TRBJ2-7, with D possibly being TRBD1 or TRBD2 (5 bases each). This CDR3 has 15 residues. Germline V gene sequence: CDR1 SGHTA, CDR2 FQGNSA. Trimming took 5 bases from V and 4 from J, leaving 18 bases between them. The CDR3 here is CASSPIGGVVYEQYF. As DNA, the CDR3 is TGTGCCAGCAGCCCCATTGGGGGAGTGGTTTACGAGCAGTACTTC. Combining the CDR3 with reference TRBV7-2 and TRBJ2-7 gives the whole variable domain GAGVSQSPSNKVTEKGKDVELRCDPISGHTALYWYRQSLGQGLEFLIYFQGNSAPDKSGLPSDRFSAERTGGSVSTLTIQRTQQEDSAVYLCASSPIGGVVYEQYFGPGTRLTVT.

This chain uses TRBV6-5 with TRBJ1-2; D remains ambiguous. V lost 2 bases to trimming and J lost 1 base, with 5 bases between them. Germline CDR1 reads MNHEY; CDR2 reads SVGAGI. The CDR3 has 13 residues. The CDR3 sequence: CASSYEHNYGYTF. As DNA, the CDR3 is TGTGCCAGCAGTTACGAACATAACTATGGCTACACCTTC.

The gene calls are TRBV18 and TRBJ1-3, with D uncertain. Germline-derived CDR1 and CDR2 are KGHSH and LQKENI. V lost 2 bases and J lost 0, with 8 bases in between. The length of the CDR3 is 15 residues. The CDR3 reads CASSPSADSGNTIYF. CDR3 bases: TGTGCCAGCTCACCATCGGCGGACTCTGGAAACACCATATATTTT.

The count of this clone is one. The chain recombines TRBV5-5 with TRBJ2-1; unclear D gene. The CDR3 loop spans 15 amino acids. Germline V gene lookup returns CDR1 SGHKS and CDR2 YYEKEE (reference sequence). With 4 bases removed from V and 1 base from J, the gap between germline ends came to 12 bases. The CDR3 is CASSPDVPSYNEQFF. DNA for the CDR3: TGTGCCAGCAGCCCCGACGTGCCTTCCTACAATGAGCAGTTCTTC. The full variable domain, in which reference TRBV5-5 and TRBJ2-1 provide the parts outside the CDR3, is DAGVTQSPTHLIKTRGQQVTLRCSPISGHKSVSWYQQVLGQGPQFIFQYYEKEERGRGNFPDRFSARQFPNYSSELNVNALLLGDSALYLCASSPDVPSYNEQFFGPGTRLTVL.

The table lists this clone with a count of one. The rearrangement links TRBV18 to TRBJ2-4, with D perhaps TRBD2 (5 bases). CDR1 is KGHSH and CDR2 is LQKENI in the germline V gene. V was shortened by 2 bases and J by 6 bases, with 11 bases between the two germline ends. The CDR3 extends over 14 amino acids. The DNA of the CDR3 is TGTGCCAGCTCACCATTTCCGGGATCAAACATTCAGTACTTC. This codes for CASSPFPGSNIQYF.

The genes are TRBV7-9 and TRBJ2-2; TRBD2 might be the D (5 bases). The V gene's germline CDR1 is SEHNR and CDR2 FQNEAQ (reference sequence). The ends were cut back, 5 bases at V and 5 bases at J, with 12 bases in the middle. This CDR3 comprises 14 residues. Written as DNA, the CDR3 is TGTGCCAGCAGCGCCGACCCGGGGACCGGGGAGCTGTTTTTT. This translates into CASSADPGTGELFF.

V usage is TRBV15 and J usage is TRBJ2-1, with D perhaps given as TRBD1 or TRBD2 (5 bases each). Germline V gives CDR1 LNHNV, CDR2 YYDKDF (reference sequence). Trimming pared 1 base from V and 6 bases from J, leaving 13 bases between. The CDR3 runs to 15 residues. The CDR3 is CATSRGWGSSNEQFF. The CDR3 DNA reads as TGTGCCACCAGCAGAGGCTGGGGGTCGAGCAATGAGCAGTTCTTC.

The V call is TRBV5-6, the J call TRBJ1-1; D is unresolved. CDR1 SGHDT and CDR2 YYEEEE come from the germline V gene. V was cut by 5 bases and J by 0 bases, with 11 bases left in between. The CDR3 is made up of 14 amino acids. The CDR3 protein is CASRPWTVNTEAFF. CDR3 coding DNA: TGTGCCAGCAGACCCTGGACGGTGAACACTGAAGCTTTCTTT.

This sequence joins TRBV5-6 and TRBJ2-3; TRBD2 might be the D (6 bases). V was pared by 6 bases and J by 3 bases, with 11 bases between. This CDR3 is 13 amino acids long. The germline CDR1 and CDR2 sequences are SGHDT and YYEEEE. This CDR3 is CASTPGGTDTQYF. CDR3 nucleotide sequence: TGTGCCAGCACCCCCGGGGGAACAGATACGCAGTATTTT.

The rearrangement joins TRBV2 to TRBJ2-2; D is possibly TRBD2 (6 bases). CDR3 size: 14 residues. Per germline, CDR1 SNHLY and CDR2 FYNNEI. This CDR3 reads CVTAPGLNTGELFF. CDR3 bases: TGTGTCACGGCTCCGGGACTTAACACCGGGGAGCTGTTTTTT.

This chain joins TRBV5-1 and TRBJ2-1; maybe TRBD1 (6 bases). CDR3 size: 14 residues. Looked up from germline, CDR1 is SGHRS and CDR2 is YFSETQ. V was shortened by 0 bases and J by 9 bases, with 13 bases between the two germline ends. The CDR3 is CASSLEGDGVEQFF. CDR3 coding DNA: TGCGCCAGCAGCTTGGAGGGGGACGGAGTTGAGCAGTTCTTC. Variable domain in full (rest from reference TRBV5-1 and TRBJ2-1): KAGVTQTPRYLIKTRGQQVTLSCSPISGHRSVSWYQQTPGQGLQFLFEYFSETQRNKGNFPGRFSGRQFSNSRSEMNVSTLELGDSALYLCASSLEGDGVEQFFGPGTRLTVL.

In its sample, this clone was seen once. DNA of the CDR3: TGTGCCAGCCCAGAAATACGGCTAGCGGGCATGTACGAGCAGTACTTC. It codes for CASPEIRLAGMYEQYF. The chain has TRBV6-4 and TRBJ2-7; the match to TRBD2 covers 8 bases. The CDR3 contains 16 residues. The V and J ends lost 8 bases and 4 bases, in that order; junction bases with no gene match: 16. CDR1 MRHNA and CDR2 SNTAGT come from the germline V gene.

This chain connects TRBV5-4 to TRBJ2-5, with D possibly TRBD1 on 5 matching bases. Germline lookup yields CDR1 SGHNT and CDR2 YYREEE (reference sequence). V was cut by 4 bases and J by 4 bases, with 11 bases left in between. The CDR3 contains 13 residues. DNA of the CDR3: TGTGCCAGCAGCCGTGATGGGGCAGAGACCCAGTACTTC. Translation gives CASSRDGAETQYF.

The chain recombines TRBV7-2 with TRBJ2-3, with 13 bases fitting TRBD2. Germline V CDR1 and CDR2: SGHTA, FQGNSA. There are 18 residues in the CDR3. Trimming took 5 bases from V and 4 from J; bases not matched to a gene: 12. The CDR3 loop reads CASSRTGTSGTPPDTQYF. CDR3 coding DNA: TGTGCCAGCAGCCGAACCGGGACTAGCGGGACTCCCCCAGATACGCAGTATTTT. Supplemented by reference TRBV7-2 and TRBJ2-3, the full variable domain reads GAGVSQSPSNKVTEKGKDVELRCDPISGHTALYWYRQSLGQGLEFLIYFQGNSAPDKSGLPSDRFSAERTGGSVSTLTIQRTQQEDSAVYLCASSRTGTSGTPPDTQYFGPGTRLTVL.